This TCR beta chain comes out of a study of chemoradiotherapy in HPV16-positive cancers. Across the whole study: Functional T-cell assays on a couple of HPV16-positive patients' cells defined candidate HPV-specific clones and common TCR motifs. The study, taken as a whole, reports: For HPV16-positive patients, expanding HPV-responsive T cells associated with longer recurrence-free survival. Candidate HPV-specific clones and E7-related TCR motifs grew in tumor during treatment.

CDR1 and CDR2 from the germline V gene are MDHEN and SYDVKM. V trimming: 7 bases; J trimming: 5 bases; junction bases outside the gene matches: 8. The CDR3 totals 15 residues. Remarks on this clone: Its specificity is not known.

Repeated repertoire sampling spanned the course of chemoradiotherapy. Using immunoSEQ multiplex PCR, the repertoire was profiled, and TCRdb retains in-frame clones only, with some absent. Counted here are some 17,000 clones, about three quarters occurring once; the ten biggest clones make up roughly 8%. This TCR came from a human donor with HPV-associated anogenital cancer. The rearrangement joins TRBV28 to TRBJ2-5; 12 positions agree with TRBD2. The material was tumor tissue, obtained from a patient who underwent chemoradiotherapy. The CDR3: CASITASGGEETQYF. The CDR3 bases are TGTGCCAGCATTACGGCTAGCGGGGGGGAGGAGACCCAGTACTTC.